Below are 13 T cell receptor beta chains sequenced from a single sample in a study of early T cells in non-severe SARS-CoV-2 infection. MiXCR was run by TCRdb on the 5' RACE reads, yielding one entry per CDR3 protein. Of about 88,000 distinct CDR3 sequences listed, about 15% are singletons. Material: whole blood. These receptors all come from an adult who was a healthcare worker with PCR-confirmed SARS-CoV-2 infection or an uninfected control (not recorded which).

This chain joins TRBV4-2 and TRBJ2-7; the match to TRBD2 covers 12 bases. V lost 3 bases, J lost 7 bases, and 7 bases stayed unmatched. Germline assignment: CDR1 LGHNA and CDR2 YNFKEQ. The length of the CDR3 is 15 residues. The CDR3 here is CASSQLTSGSLEQYF. Here the CDR3 DNA reads TGTGCCAGCAGCCAGCTGACTAGCGGGAGTCTGGAGCAGTACTTC.

The V call is TRBV30, the J call TRBJ1-6; 7 bases agree with TRBD1. V dropped 0 bases and J dropped 5; count of bases not matched to a gene: 1. Germline V lookup: CDR1 GTSNPN, CDR2 SVGIG (reference sequence). This CDR3 comprises 14 residues. Here the CDR3 DNA reads TGTGCCTGGAGTGTAGGGACAGATAATTCACCCCTCCACTTT. Protein product: CAWSVGTDNSPLHF.

The V gene is TRBV20-1, the J gene TRBJ2-6; D may be TRBD2 (5 bases). The germline V gene has CDR1 DFQATT and CDR2 SNEGSKA (reference sequence). Trimming removed 2 bases from V and 1 base from J, with 6 bases in between. This CDR3 has 14 amino acids. CDR3 nucleotides: TGCAGTGCTAGACGAGGGTCTGGGGCCAACGTCCTGACTTTC. Its protein product is CSARRGSGANVLTF.

This clonotype was picked up a small number of times. The rearrangement uses TRBV6-1 and TRBJ2-1, with D hard to call. The CDR3 has 12 amino acids. CDR1 is MNHNS and CDR2 is SASEGT in the germline V gene. The V and J ends lost 2 bases and 9 bases respectively, with 8 bases between them. The CDR3 is CASSERPSEQFF. The CDR3 DNA reads TGTGCCAGCAGTGAAAGGCCGAGTGAGCAGTTCTTC.

There are a few counts of this clonotype. The rearrangement links TRBV29-1 to TRBJ2-1; 8 nucleotides line up with TRBD2. The V gene end was trimmed by 7 bases and the J gene end by 1 base; junction bases not matched to a gene: 12. In germline, CDR1 is SQVTM, CDR2 ANQGSEA. The CDR3 is 16 residues long. The CDR3 region has the DNA TGCAGCGGAGGGGGGGCTAGCGGGCGATCCTACAATGAGCAGTTCTTC. Translated, it gives CSGGGASGRSYNEQFF.

This clonotype has only a few counts. CDR3 sequence: CSAMTSASNEQFF. The CDR3 nucleotides are TGCAGTGCCATGACTAGCGCTTCCAATGAGCAGTTCTTC. The chain combines TRBV20-1 with TRBJ2-1; TRBD2 agrees at 8 bases. CDR1 and CDR2 (germline): DFQATT, SNEGSKA (reference sequence). This CDR3 is 13 amino acids long. Losses at the gene ends were 6 bases for V and 6 bases for J; bases not matched to a gene: 7.

The chain is built from TRBV11-2 and TRBJ1-1, with 9 nucleotides matching TRBD1. Germline V lookup: CDR1 SGHAT, CDR2 FQNNGV. V shed 4 bases, J shed 11 bases, and the junction held 11 bases outside the gene matches. The CDR3 is made up of 14 amino acids. CDR3 sequence (DNA): TGTGCCAGCAGCTATACCGGGACAGGGTCCGACGCTTTCTTT. It specifies CASSYTGTGSDAFF.

This clonotype was observed a handful of times. This chain links TRBV7-8 with TRBJ2-7; D is undetermined. This CDR3 has 14 residues. Germline V gives CDR1 SGHVS, CDR2 FQNEAQ. V lost 3 bases and J lost 0, with 9 bases in between. The CDR3 region has the DNA TGTGCCAGCAGCTTCTACGGGCACTCCTACGAGCAGTACTTC. Its translation is CASSFYGHSYEQYF.

This clonotype was recorded a few times. An end of the junction does not agree with germline; a read error may underlie this. Here the CDR3 reads CASSPQGELYEQYF. The CDR3 DNA reads TGTGCCAGCTCGCCACAGGGAGAGCTATACGAGCAGTACTTC. The chain carries TRBV18 and TRBJ2-7; a weak D match, TRBD1 (6 bases). The germline CDR1 and CDR2 sequences are KGHSH and LQKENI. CDR3 length: 14 amino acids.

The chain combines TRBV29-1 with TRBJ2-3; the D gene could be TRBD1 or TRBD2 (5 bases each). The germline V gene encodes CDR1 SQVTM and CDR2 ANQGSEA. Trimming removed 3 bases from V and 2 bases from J, with 12 bases in between. This CDR3 region has 14 residues. CDR3 protein: CSVERGSDTDTQYF. DNA of the CDR3: TGCAGCGTTGAGAGGGGATCGGACACAGATACGCAGTATTTT.

This clonotype was seen a handful of times. This rearrangement joins TRBV20-1 to TRBJ2-3, with 7 bases lining up with TRBD2. V lost 3 bases, J lost 0 bases, and 3 bases stayed unmatched. The germline V gene has CDR1 DFQATT and CDR2 SNEGSKA (reference sequence). The CDR3 sequence is 14 residues long. CDR3 loop: CSASDSGSTDTQYF. The CDR3 DNA reads TGCAGTGCTAGTGATAGCGGGAGCACAGATACGCAGTATTTT.

This chain connects TRBV15 to TRBJ2-3, with D possibly matching TRBD2 (6 bases). V gave up 0 bases and J gave up 5 bases, with 9 bases separating them. This CDR3 spans 14 amino acids. Germline loops: CDR1 LNHNV, CDR2 YYDKDF (reference sequence). The CDR3 here is CATSRDGGGDTQYF. CDR3 coding DNA: TGTGCCACCAGCAGAGATGGGGGAGGAGATACGCAGTATTTT.

The chain has TRBV3-1 and TRBJ1-2, with D hard to call. V was cut by 0 bases and J by 8 bases, with 13 bases left in between. Germline-derived CDR1 and CDR2 are LGHDT and YNNKEL (reference sequence). The CDR3 runs 14 residues. CDR3 loop: CASSQDQRATGYTF. Written as DNA, the CDR3 is TGTGCCAGCAGCCAAGATCAGAGAGCTACCGGCTACACCTTC. The full variable domain, its missing parts supplied by reference TRBV3-1 and TRBJ1-2, is DTAVSQTPKYLVTQMGNDKSIKCEQNLGHDTMYWYKQDSKKFLKIMFSYNNKELIINETVPNRFSPKSPDKAHLNLHINSLELGDSAVYFCASSQDQRATGYTFGSGTRLTVV.